Below, 11 T cell receptor beta chains from the same sample are listed, as sequenced in a study of cytomegalovirus exposure and HLA in healthy donors. The study ran its PCR with 60 Vbeta and 13 Jbeta primers. Clones were read by immunoSEQ multiplex PCR, and TCRdb kept only the in-frame ones, dropping some. The data contain some 95,000 clones, 60% to 85% of them singletons. The sample was PBMCs. Receptor source: a woman between 40 and 50 years old in good health and CMV-seronegative.

The V call is TRBV5-6, the J call TRBJ2-1, with 9 bases lining up with TRBD2. Losses at the gene ends were 0 bases for V and 9 bases for J; bases not matched to a gene: 10. Per germline, CDR1 SGHDT and CDR2 YYEEEE. The CDR3 sequence is 16 residues long. The CDR3 loop reads CASSLEGRGGPGEQFF. CDR3 coding DNA: TGTGCCAGCAGCTTGGAGGGGCGGGGGGGCCCCGGTGAGCAGTTCTTC.

The CDR3 nucleotides are TGTGCCAGCAGGTTACAGGGAGGGACCAAAAACATTCAGTACTTC. Translated, it gives CASRLQGGTKNIQYF. This chain links TRBV2 with TRBJ2-4; perhaps TRBD2 as D (7 bases). The V and J ends lost 6 bases and 2 bases respectively, with 14 bases between them. Germline V gene data show CDR1 as SNHLY and CDR2 as FYNNEI. This CDR3 has 15 residues.

The V call is TRBV7-6, the J call TRBJ1-1, with no clear D. This CDR3 has 12 amino acids. The V end lost 5 bases, the J end lost 6 bases, and 10 bases lay between the germline ends. Germline assignment: CDR1 SGHVS and CDR2 FNYEAQ. The CDR3 nucleotides are TGTGCCAGCAGCCACTATAACGCTGAAGCTTTCTTT. Its translation: CASSHYNAEAFF. Looking up the rest from reference TRBV7-6 and TRBJ1-1 gives the full variable domain: GAGVSQSPRYKVTKRGQDVALRCDPISGHVSLYWYRQALGQGPEFLTYFNYEAQQDKSGLPNDRFSAERPEGSISTLTIQRTEQRDSAMYRCASSHYNAEAFFGQGTRLTVV.

This sequence joins TRBV6-1 and TRBJ2-5; D perhaps matches TRBD1 (6 bases). V shed 2 bases and J shed 2 bases, with 12 bases lying between them. Germline values: CDR1 MNHNS, CDR2 SASEGT. The CDR3 totals 15 residues. This chain's CDR3 is CASSELGDIQETQYF. For the CDR3, the DNA is TGTGCCAGCAGTGAACTAGGGGACATACAAGAGACCCAGTACTTC.

J is TRBJ2-7 and V is TRBV9; 11 bases are shared with TRBD1. The V gene's germline CDR1 is SGDLS and CDR2 YYNGEE. There are 14 residues in the CDR3. The V gene end was trimmed by 3 bases and the J gene end by 7 bases; junction bases not matched to a gene: 6. The CDR3 loop reads CASSGGQGVGEQYF. CDR3 bases: TGTGCCAGCAGCGGGGGACAGGGGGTAGGGGAGCAGTACTTC.

This chain links TRBV7-9 with TRBJ1-2, with TRBD1 matching 11 bases. Germline values: CDR1 SEHNR, CDR2 FQNEAQ (reference sequence). This CDR3 is built from 16 residues. V lost 3 bases to trimming and J lost 2 bases; unmatched junction nucleotides: 5. The CDR3 nucleotides are TGTGCCAGCAGCTTGGGAGGGACAGGGGGGAACTATGGCTACACCTTC. This encodes CASSLGGTGGNYGYTF. The entire variable domain, with the rest obtained from reference TRBV7-9 and TRBJ1-2, is as follows: DTGVSQNPRHKITKRGQNVTFRCDPISEHNRLYWYRQTLGQGPEFLTYFQNEAQLEKSRLLSDRFSAERPKGSFSTLEIQRTEQGDSAMYLCASSLGGTGGNYGYTFGSGTRLTVV.

The chain couples TRBV5-4 to TRBJ1-4, with 7 bases lining up with TRBD1. V was clipped by 3 bases and J by 8 bases; unmatched bases: 7. Germline loops: CDR1 SGHNT, CDR2 YYREEE (reference sequence). The CDR3 sequence is 14 residues long. The CDR3 DNA reads as TGTGCCAGCAGCTATGACAGGGACGGCGAAAAACTGTTTTTT. This sequence encodes CASSYDRDGEKLFF.

This rearrangement joins TRBV6-5 to TRBJ1-1; D is ambiguous. The CDR3 runs 16 residues. V shed 0 bases and J shed 0 bases, with 11 bases lying between them. Looked up from germline, CDR1 is MNHEY and CDR2 is SVGAGI. CDR3 sequence (DNA): TGTGCCAGCAGTTACTCTGCCTTGCACTTGAACACTGAAGCTTTCTTT. Translated, it gives CASSYSALHLNTEAFF.

The V gene is TRBV5-1, the J gene TRBJ2-3; tentative D call: TRBD1 (5 bases). V lost 2 bases to trimming and J lost 2 bases, with 9 bases between them. Germline-derived CDR1 and CDR2 are SGHRS and YFSETQ. The CDR3 is made up of 14 amino acids. The CDR3 is CASSFDRATDTQYF. The CDR3, as DNA: TGCGCCAGCAGCTTTGACAGAGCCACAGATACGCAGTATTTT.

The table lists this clone with a count of one. The V call is TRBV5-1, the J call TRBJ2-1, with TRBD2 as a possible D gene (6 bases). Trimming stripped 3 bases from V and 7 bases from J, with 11 bases between. CDR3 length: 13 amino acids. Germline-derived CDR1 and CDR2 are SGHRS and YFSETQ. DNA for the CDR3: TGCGCCAGCAGCTACGCGGGGTGGAATGAGCAGTTCTTC. Translated: CASSYAGWNEQFF.

This sequence joins TRBV2 and TRBJ1-1; D ambiguous. The CDR3 is 14 residues long. Germline V CDR1 and CDR2: SNHLY, FYNNEI. V was trimmed by 8 bases and J by 4 bases, leaving 17 bases between them. The CDR3 nucleotides read TGTGCCAGCGAAAACGTGGCCGCGGGCACTGAAGCTTTCTTT. Its protein product is CASENVAAGTEAFF.